The T cell receptor beta chain under discussion was sequenced for a study of T-cell reconstitution after alpha-beta-depleted transplantation in children. Unique molecular identifiers were incorporated when the TCRbeta library was constructed. MiXCR, run by TCRdb on the PCR reads, gives a single entry per CDR3 protein. There are a few hundred thousand distinct CDR3 sequences in the sample; roughly a quarter occur only once, and roughly 2.5% lies in the top ten. V gave up 3 bases and J gave up 0 bases, with 9 bases separating them. Germline CDR1 DFQATT, CDR2 SNEGSKA (reference sequence). This CDR3 region has 15 residues. This clonotype has only a few counts.

V and J are TRBV20-1 and TRBJ2-6; D is uncertain. The origin of this receptor is a girl under 10 years old with Fanconi anemia, due to receive a stem cell transplant. Sequences were derived from PBMCs, sampled before TCRalphabeta/CD19-depleted stem cell transplant. CDR3 bases: TGCAGTGCTAGGCCCACGCCCTCTGGGGCCAACGTCCTGACTTTC. This translates into CSARPTPSGANVLTF.